The 27 T cell receptor beta chains below come from one sample, sequenced in a study of blood T cell repertoires in COVID-19. The assay was immunoSEQ multiplex PCR, and TCRdb's table has in-frame clones only and misses some. The profile shows over 250,000 clones, about 90% of them singletons. Sequenced: peripheral blood. Receptors originate from a woman aged 50 to 60 with acute or convalescent COVID-19.

The chain combines TRBV9 with TRBJ2-7, with TRBD2 identical over 9 bases. Germline loops: CDR1 SGDLS, CDR2 YYNGEE. V lost 3 bases and J lost 2; bases outside the gene matches: 9. The CDR3 totals 16 residues. For the CDR3, the DNA is TGTGCCAGCAGCGGATTAGCGGGAGAGGGGGCCTACGAGCAGTACTTC. This encodes CASSGLAGEGAYEQYF.

This chain uses TRBV27 with TRBJ1-1; D is possibly TRBD1 (6 bases). The germline CDR1 and CDR2 sequences are MNHEY and SMNVEV (reference sequence). The germline V and J ends were trimmed by 5 bases and 6 bases, with 13 bases remaining between them. This CDR3 is 13 amino acids long. The CDR3 reads CASSRTGQSEAFF. As DNA, the CDR3 is TGTGCCAGCAGTAGGACCGGACAGTCTGAAGCTTTCTTT.

The V call is TRBV30, the J call TRBJ2-7; TRBD1 matches 10 bases. CDR3 length: 11 residues. V was pared by 6 bases and J by 10 bases, with 6 bases of the junction left unmatched. Germline V gives CDR1 GTSNPN, CDR2 SVGIG (reference sequence). CDR3 nucleotides: TGTGCCTGTTACGGGACAGGGGCCCAGTACTTC. This codes for CACYGTGAQYF.

V usage is TRBV24-1 and J usage is TRBJ2-5; maybe TRBD1 (6 bases). Germline-derived CDR1 and CDR2 are KGHDR and SFDVKD. The CDR3 contains 14 residues. Trimming pared 4 bases from V and 5 bases from J, leaving 13 bases between. This CDR3 reads CATSESGGEETQYF. The CDR3, as DNA: TGTGCCACCAGTGAATCTGGGGGCGAGGAGACCCAGTACTTC.

V usage is TRBV10-3 and J usage is TRBJ2-7, with D possibly TRBD1 on 6 matching bases. Trimming cost V 4 bases and J 3 bases, with 16 bases left between them. CDR3 length: 15 amino acids. Germline V lookup: CDR1 ENHRY, CDR2 SYGVKD. The CDR3 protein is CAISGARRGDYEQYF. CDR3 sequence (DNA): TGTGCCATCAGTGGAGCGCGCAGGGGTGACTACGAGCAGTACTTC.

In nucleotides, the CDR3 is TGTGCCAGCAGCCAGGGACTAGCGGGAGCCTACGAGCAGTACTTC. Translated: CASSQGLAGAYEQYF. The genes are TRBV7-2 and TRBJ2-7; the match to TRBD2 covers 14 bases. V shed 5 bases, J shed 2 bases, and the junction held 2 bases outside the gene matches. Looked up from germline, CDR1 is SGHTA and CDR2 is FQGNSA. CDR3 size: 15 residues.

The chain has TRBV2 and TRBJ2-1, with 9 bases aligning to TRBD1. This CDR3 comprises 16 residues. J lost 4 bases, V lost 0 bases, and 4 bases had no gene match. The V gene's germline CDR1 is SNHLY and CDR2 FYNNEI. CDR3 DNA: TGTGCCAGCAGTGAAGCTCCGGACAGGGGATACAATGAGCAGTTCTTC. Its protein product is CASSEAPDRGYNEQFF.

The V gene is TRBV7-9, the J gene TRBJ2-5; 10 bases match TRBD1. There are 15 residues in the CDR3. Germline assignment: CDR1 SEHNR and CDR2 FQNEAQ (reference sequence). After removal of 5 bases from V and 1 base from J, the junction contained 4 bases not matched to a gene. For the CDR3, the DNA is TGTGCCAGCAGCCGGGGACAGGGGACCCAAGAGACCCAGTACTTC. Amino acid sequence: CASSRGQGTQETQYF.

V usage is TRBV4-3 and J usage is TRBJ1-6, with 7 positions matching TRBD1. V shed 0 bases and J 8 bases; nucleotides not matched to a gene: 7. CDR3 length equals 16 residues. Germline CDR1 and CDR2: LGHNA and YSLEER. In DNA form, the CDR3 reads TGCGCCAGCAGCCAAGAACCAGGGGGGATCCATTCACCCCTCCACTTT. It translates to CASSQEPGGIHSPLHF.

This clone was detected once. This chain connects TRBV7-9 to TRBJ2-7, with D maybe TRBD2 (6 bases). The germline V gene encodes CDR1 SEHNR and CDR2 FQNEAQ (reference sequence). The length of the CDR3 is 16 residues. The germline V and J ends were trimmed by 5 bases and 2 bases, with 19 bases remaining between them. CDR3 amino acids: CASSGGLWLYTYEQYF. The CDR3 DNA reads as TGTGCCAGCAGCGGAGGGTTGTGGCTCTACACCTACGAGCAGTACTTC.

The V call is TRBV9, the J call TRBJ2-1; D may be TRBD2 (6 bases). V was clipped by 2 bases and J by 4 bases, with 19 bases between them. The CDR3 loop spans 17 amino acids. Germline V gene data show CDR1 as SGDLS and CDR2 as YYNGEE. Written as DNA, the CDR3 is TGTGCCAGCAGCGTCAGCTGGGGGGAGCGCTTTTACAATGAGCAGTTCTTC. Amino acid sequence: CASSVSWGERFYNEQFF.

This rearrangement joins TRBV15 to TRBJ2-1; 7 bases map to TRBD2. The V gene end was trimmed by 0 bases and the J gene end by 3 bases; junction bases not matched to a gene: 8. Looked up from germline, CDR1 is LNHNV and CDR2 is YYDKDF (reference sequence). The CDR3 covers 17 residues. CDR3 protein: CATSRDPSGLYYNEQFF. CDR3 nucleotides: TGTGCCACCAGCAGAGACCCTAGCGGCCTCTACTACAATGAGCAGTTCTTC.

The chain employs TRBV4-2 and TRBJ2-3, with TRBD1 matching 8 bases. This CDR3 contains 16 residues. The V gene's germline CDR1 is LGHNA and CDR2 YNFKEQ. V lost 3 bases, J lost 0 bases, and 5 bases stayed unmatched. The CDR3 loop is CASSQTGVRSTDTQYF. CDR3 bases: TGTGCCAGCAGCCAGACAGGGGTCCGGAGCACAGATACGCAGTATTTT.

This clone showed up just once. The chain carries TRBV9 and TRBJ2-7; D perhaps matches TRBD2 (6 bases). This CDR3 is 13 amino acids long. Trimming shortened V by 3 bases and J by 1 base, and 8 bases separated the two germline ends. CDR1 SGDLS and CDR2 YYNGEE come from the germline V gene. The CDR3 is CASSDGTSYEQYF. For the CDR3, the DNA is TGTGCCAGCAGCGACGGGACTTCCTACGAGCAGTACTTC.

This chain uses TRBV5-1 with TRBJ2-5, with D possibly TRBD1 on 5 matching bases. Germline CDR1 SGHRS, CDR2 YFSETQ. CDR3 size: 14 residues. V shed 2 bases and J shed 4 bases, with 12 bases lying between them. CDR3 region: CASSLGRAPETQYF. CDR3 DNA: TGCGCCAGCAGCTTAGGCAGGGCCCCAGAGACCCAGTACTTC.

CDR3 sequence (DNA): TGTGCCAGCGGCGAGACTAGCGGGAAACACAATGAGCAGTTCTTC. It translates to CASGETSGKHNEQFF. The gene calls are TRBV28 and TRBJ2-1; 11 nucleotides agree with TRBD2. The CDR3 covers 15 residues. Germline-derived CDR1 and CDR2 are MDHEN and SYDVKM. With 8 bases clipped from V and 5 bases from J, the junction kept 8 bases outside the gene matches. Combining the CDR3 with reference TRBV28 and TRBJ2-1 gives the whole variable domain DVKVTQSSRYLVKRTGEKVFLECVQDMDHENMFWYRQDPGLGLRLIYFSYDVKMKEKGDIPEGYSVSREKKERFSLILESASTNQTSMYLCASGETSGKHNEQFFGPGTRLTVL.

The chain employs TRBV6-5 and TRBJ1-5; no definite D call. The CDR3 runs 15 residues. Germline V gene lookup returns CDR1 MNHEY and CDR2 SVGAGI. The V and J ends lost 6 bases and 2 bases respectively, with 14 bases between them. CDR3 bases: TGTGCCAGCAGCCCCAGAGGGTTCGGCAATCAGCCCCAGCATTTT. Residues: CASSPRGFGNQPQHF.

This clone appeared a single time. This rearrangement joins TRBV5-1 to TRBJ1-1, with TRBD1 as a possible D gene (6 bases). Trimming cost V 4 bases and J 3 bases, with 10 bases left between them. The CDR3 extends over 13 amino acids. Germline-derived CDR1 and CDR2 are SGHRS and YFSETQ. The DNA of the CDR3 is TGCGCCAGCAGCCCGACAGGCTACACTGAAGCTTTCTTT. The encoded protein is CASSPTGYTEAFF.

This sequence joins TRBV18 and TRBJ1-1, with D perhaps matching TRBD1 (5 bases). Trimming shortened V by 6 bases and J by 5 bases, and 13 bases separated the two germline ends. Germline values: CDR1 KGHSH, CDR2 LQKENI. CDR3 size: 13 residues. This CDR3 is CASSQGGDTEAFF. The CDR3 DNA follows: TGTGCCAGCTCGCAGGGCGGTGATACTGAAGCTTTCTTT.

V gene TRBV27 combines with J gene TRBJ1-2; 10 nucleotides match TRBD1. This CDR3 region has 15 residues. Trimming took 5 bases from V and 4 from J; bases not matched to a gene: 7. The germline V gene encodes CDR1 MNHEY and CDR2 SMNVEV (reference sequence). CDR3 region: CASSPRTGGIYGYTF. As DNA, the CDR3 is TGTGCCAGCAGTCCGCGGACAGGGGGGATCTATGGCTACACCTTC.

The genes are TRBV19 and TRBJ2-3, with a possible D match to TRBD2 (6 bases). With 6 bases removed from V and 10 bases from J, the gap between germline ends came to 20 bases. The germline V gene encodes CDR1 LNHDA and CDR2 SQIVND (reference sequence). This CDR3 contains 14 residues. The CDR3 coding sequence is TGTGCCAGTAGCTTGATCAGACTAGACGGCGCGCAGTATTTT. Translation gives CASSLIRLDGAQYF.

The V and J genes are TRBV3-1 (or the pseudogene TRBV3-2) and TRBJ2-7, with 9 bases matching TRBD2. The CDR3 is made up of 17 amino acids. V gave up 4 bases and J gave up 7 bases; unmatched junction bases: 17. Germline CDR1 reads LGHDT; CDR2 reads YNNKEL (reference sequence). DNA for the CDR3: TGTGCCAGCAGCCTCCCCTTTCCGGGACTAGCAGTGTGGGAGCAGTACTTC. Residues: CASSLPFPGLAVWEQYF.

The chain has TRBV28 and TRBJ2-7; D call uncertain. The V and J ends lost 5 bases and 2 bases respectively, with 7 bases between them. This CDR3 spans 12 amino acids. Germline V gene sequence: CDR1 MDHEN, CDR2 SYDVKM. The CDR3 protein is CASSPTTYEQYF. The DNA for the CDR3 is TGTGCCAGCAGTCCGACAACCTACGAGCAGTACTTC.

This clone was counted only a few times. The chain links TRBV6-2 or TRBV6-3 to TRBJ2-7; 10 bases agree with TRBD2. The junction had 14 bases not matched to a gene; V was cut back by 2 bases and J by 4 bases. The germline gives CDR1 MNHEY, CDR2 SVGEGT. The CDR3 runs to 18 residues. As DNA, the CDR3 is TGTGCCAGCAGTTACGGGGCGGGAGAACTAGCGGGAATGTACGAGCAGTACTTC. Amino acids: CASSYGAGELAGMYEQYF.

This clone was counted once. V usage is TRBV2 and J usage is TRBJ2-1; a weak D match, TRBD2 (6 bases). The CDR3 contains 15 residues. Deletions cut 3 bases from V and 3 bases from J, with 12 bases between. Germline V CDR1 and CDR2: SNHLY, FYNNEI. CDR3: CASSEGGVGYNEQFF. The CDR3 DNA sequence: TGTGCCAGCAGTGAGGGGGGAGTCGGCTACAATGAGCAGTTCTTC. Filled out from reference TRBV2 and TRBJ2-1, the complete variable domain reads EPEVTQTPSHQVTQMGQEVILRCVPISNHLYFYWYRQILGQKVEFLVSFYNNEISEKSEIFDDQFSVERPDGSNFTLKIRSTKLEDSAMYFCASSEGGVGYNEQFFGPGTRLTVL.

This chain links TRBV10-3 with TRBJ1-4; TRBD1 agrees at 7 bases. CDR1 and CDR2 from the germline V gene are ENHRY and SYGVKD. The V gene end was trimmed by 6 bases and the J gene end by 7 bases; junction bases not matched to a gene: 8. The CDR3 contains 14 residues. In nucleotides, the CDR3 is TGTGCCATCAGAAGGGACAGAAACTCTGAAAAACTGTTTTTT. It specifies CAIRRDRNSEKLFF.

This chain links TRBV4-3 with TRBJ1-1, with 8 bases matching TRBD1. The CDR3 loop spans 17 amino acids. Germline V gene sequence: CDR1 LGHNA, CDR2 YSLEER. The ends lost 1 base at V and 1 base at J; junction bases unmatched: 8. CDR3 in amino acids: CASSQGAGQGGNTEAFF. The CDR3 DNA follows: TGCGCCAGCAGCCAAGGCGCTGGACAGGGCGGGAACACTGAAGCTTTCTTT.